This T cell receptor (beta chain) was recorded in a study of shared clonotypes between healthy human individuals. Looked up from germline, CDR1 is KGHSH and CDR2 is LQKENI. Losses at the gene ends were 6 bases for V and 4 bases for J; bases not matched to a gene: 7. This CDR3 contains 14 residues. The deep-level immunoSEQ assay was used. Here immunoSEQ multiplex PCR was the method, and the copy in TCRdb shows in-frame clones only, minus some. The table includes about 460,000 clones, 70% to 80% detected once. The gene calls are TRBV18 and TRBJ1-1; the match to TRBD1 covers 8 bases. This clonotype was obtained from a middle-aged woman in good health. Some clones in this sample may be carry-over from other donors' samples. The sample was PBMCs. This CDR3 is CASSPGQGGTEAFF. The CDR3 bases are TGTGCCAGCTCTCCCGGACAGGGAGGCACTGAAGCTTTCTTT.